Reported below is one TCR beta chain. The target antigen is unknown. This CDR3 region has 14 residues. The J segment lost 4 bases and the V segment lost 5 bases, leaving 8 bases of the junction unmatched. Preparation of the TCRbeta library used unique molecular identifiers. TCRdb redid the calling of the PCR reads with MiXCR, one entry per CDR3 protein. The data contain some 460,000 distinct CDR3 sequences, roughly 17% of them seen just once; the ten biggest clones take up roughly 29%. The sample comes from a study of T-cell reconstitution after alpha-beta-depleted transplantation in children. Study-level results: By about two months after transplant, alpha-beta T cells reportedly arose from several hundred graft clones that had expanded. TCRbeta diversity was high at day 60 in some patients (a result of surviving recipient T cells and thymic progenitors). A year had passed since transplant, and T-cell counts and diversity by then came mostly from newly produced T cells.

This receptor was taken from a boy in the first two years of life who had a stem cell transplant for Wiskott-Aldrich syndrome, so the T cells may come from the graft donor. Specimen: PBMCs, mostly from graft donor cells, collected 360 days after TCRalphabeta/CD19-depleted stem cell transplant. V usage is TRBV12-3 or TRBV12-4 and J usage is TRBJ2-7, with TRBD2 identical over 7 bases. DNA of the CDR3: TGTGCCAGCAGTCCGCGGGAGAATTGGTACGAGCAGTACTTC. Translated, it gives CASSPRENWYEQYF.